A selection of T cell receptor beta chains follows, all from one sample in a study of T cell responses to AZD1222 COVID-19 vaccine. The data were produced by immunoSEQ multiplex PCR, yet TCRdb's version contains in-frame clones alone and is incomplete. Here the sample spans about 110,000 clones, approximately 90% being singletons. Sample: peripheral blood, taken 28 days after the second AZD1222 dose. The receptors come from an adult who received the AZD1222 COVID-19 vaccine. The CDR3 runs from the conserved cysteine through the conserved F or W. The D gene is left open where the match is weak. Rows give clone size only sometimes, using once, few, many, or a class for an expanded clone.

CDR3,DNA,size,V,D,J
CASSPGQAEAFF,TGTGCCAGCAGTCCAGGACAGGCTGAAGCTTTCTTT,-,TRBV12-3/TRBV12-4,TRBD1,TRBJ1-1
CASSSAGGHNNEQFF,TGTGCCAGTAGTTCAGCGGGAGGGCACAACAATGAGCAGTTCTTC,-,TRBV19,TRBD2,TRBJ2-1
CASSLVPQGDSNQPQHF,TGTGCCAGCAGCTTAGTCCCGCAGGGGGATAGCAATCAGCCCCAGCATTTT,-,TRBV7-9,TRBD1,TRBJ1-5
CASRSNSGPPSGELFF,TGTGCCAGCAGATCAAATTCGGGTCCCCCATCCGGGGAGCTGTTTTTT,-,TRBV11-2,-,TRBJ2-2
CASSLGTGGEQFF,TGCGCCAGCAGCTTGGGGACTGGGGGTGAGCAGTTCTTC,-,TRBV5-1,-,TRBJ2-1
CASSLAIVTGELFF,TGCGCCAGCAGCTTGGCAATCGTCACCGGGGAGCTGTTTTTT,-,TRBV5-1,-,TRBJ2-2
CASSPQGPNTEAFF,TGCGCCAGCAGTCCACAGGGACCGAACACTGAAGCTTTCTTT,once,TRBV10-1,-,TRBJ1-1
CASSELATIYF,TGCGCCAGCAGTGAGCTGGCCACCATATATTTT,-,TRBV4-1,-,TRBJ1-3
CSAQTSPDQPQHF,TGCAGCGCTCAGACAAGCCCGGATCAGCCCCAGCATTTT,-,TRBV29-1,-,TRBJ1-5
CASSPTAGSYNEQFF,TGTGCCAGCAGCCCAACGGCAGGGTCCTACAATGAGCAGTTCTTC,-,TRBV5-4,-,TRBJ2-1
CASSEYRLAGDTDTQYF,TGTGCCAGCAGTGAATACAGACTAGCGGGCGACACAGATACGCAGTATTTT,-,TRBV6-1,TRBD2,TRBJ2-3
CSARTSIKAFF,TGCAGTGCTCGGACATCGATTAAAGCTTTCTTT,-,TRBV20-1,-,TRBJ1-1
CASSLGVTGNSRYNEQFF,TGCGCCAGCAGCTTGGGGGTTACGGGAAACTCCCGCTACAATGAGCAGTTCTTC,-,TRBV5-1,-,TRBJ2-1
CSVRPSLAETQYF,TGCAGCGTGCGACCGAGCCTGGCGGAGACCCAGTACTTC,-,TRBV29-1,-,TRBJ2-5
CASTSGLNYGYTF,TGTGCCAGCACTTCTGGTCTGAACTATGGCTACACCTTC,few,TRBV6-5,-,TRBJ1-2
CASSPRAATNEKLFF,TGTGCCAGCTCACCAAGGGCAGCAACTAATGAAAAACTGTTTTTT,few,TRBV18,-,TRBJ1-4
CASSKGSDQPQHF,TGTGCCAGCAGTAAGGGGTCAGACCAGCCCCAGCATTTT,-,TRBV12-3/TRBV12-4,-,TRBJ1-5
CASSTGQGANEQYF,TGCGCCAGCAGCACCGGACAGGGGGCGAACGAGCAGTACTTC,-,TRBV5-1,TRBD1,TRBJ2-7
CASSKGPSNQPQHF,TGTGCCAGCAGCAAGGGCCCTTCCAATCAGCCCCAGCATTTT,-,TRBV7-2,-,TRBJ1-5
CAWSPGGDTQYF,TGTGCCTGGAGTCCAGGGGGAGATACGCAGTATTTT,-,TRBV30,TRBD1,TRBJ2-3
CASSPGPSTYNEQFF,TGCGCCAGCAGCCCAGGACCCAGTACCTACAATGAGCAGTTCTTC,-,TRBV4-1,-,TRBJ2-1
CASSLTGGVGEKLFF,TGTGCCAGCAGCTTGACAGGGGGCGTTGGTGAAAAACTGTTTTTT,-,TRBV7-6,TRBD1,TRBJ1-4
CASSPRTGFINYGYTF,TGTGCCAGCAGCCCCCGGACAGGCTTCATTAACTATGGCTACACCTTC,-,TRBV7-2,TRBD1,TRBJ1-2
CASSELGPNEKLFF,TGTGCCAGCAGTGAATTGGGTCCTAATGAAAAACTGTTTTTT,-,TRBV6-1,-,TRBJ1-4
CASRWELSQPQHF,TGTGCCAGCAGATGGGAATTGAGCCAGCCCCAGCATTTT,-,TRBV6-5,-,TRBJ1-5
CASSEGEGNQPQHF,TGTGCCAGCAGTGAGGGGGAAGGCAATCAGCCCCAGCATTTT,-,TRBV11-3,-,TRBJ1-5
CASSESGGPETQYF,TGCGCCAGCAGTGAGTCGGGGGGCCCAGAGACCCAGTACTTC,-,TRBV10-1,-,TRBJ2-5